This record concerns one TCR beta chain sequence. The target antigen is unknown. No neoadjuvant therapy was given to the selected pancreatic ductal adenocarcinoma patients before their surgery. These data are taken from a study of T cells in pancreatic ductal adenocarcinoma. Study-wide findings and caveats: The resected cohort was biased toward the minority with early-stage disease. Enrichment of CD45RO+ effector over naive T cells in tumors may bias clonality. Compared with tumor, blood showed more total productive templates and around 8-fold more clonotypes. Tumor and blood clonality did not differ significantly, about 0.11 versus 0.078.

Using immunoSEQ multiplex PCR, the repertoire was profiled, and TCRdb retains in-frame clones only, with some absent. The sample lists roughly 31,000 clones; approximately 92% were seen once. The V gene end was trimmed by 5 bases and the J gene end by 4 bases; junction bases not matched to a gene: 13. Germline values: CDR1 SGHAT, CDR2 FQNNGV. The CDR3 consists of 17 residues. The clonotype was recovered from a human donor with pancreatic ductal adenocarcinoma. The sample comprised PBMCs. The chain employs TRBV11-2 and TRBJ1-2; 10 bases agree with TRBD1. CDR3 nucleotide sequence: TGTGCCAGCAGCAAACCTCCCCGGACAGGGGGTATCTATGGCTACACCTTC. Its translation: CASSKPPRTGGIYGYTF. Variable domain in full (rest from reference TRBV11-2 and TRBJ1-2): EAGVAQSPRYKIIEKRQSVAFWCNPISGHATLYWYQQILGQGPKLLIQFQNNGVVDDSQLPKDRFSAERLKGVDSTLKIQPAKLEDSAVYLCASSKPPRTGGIYGYTFGSGTRLTVV.